This is a list of T cell receptor beta chains from one sample in a study of blood T cell repertoires in COVID-19. Measured with immunoSEQ multiplex PCR; TCRdb has only the in-frame clones, and not every one. This sample has under 150,000 clones, with roughly 83% found just once. Sequences were obtained from peripheral blood. Every receptor here comes from a woman of 80 years or more with acute or convalescent COVID-19. CDR3s include the opening cysteine and the closing phenylalanine or tryptophan. The D gene is left open where the match is weak. Some rows mark clone size as missing; the rest say once, few, many or name a class of expanded clone.

V,D,J,size,DNA,CDR3
TRBV6-5,TRBD1,TRBJ2-1,.,TGTGCCGGTAGGGGGGACAGGGGGCCAGCGGATGAGCAGTTCTTC,CAGRGDRGPADEQFF
TRBV5-4,TRBD1,TRBJ2-6,.,TGTGCCAGCAGCTATCCCGGGACAGGATACTCTGGGGCCAACGTCCTGACTTTC,CASSYPGTGYSGANVLTF
TRBV3-1/TRBV3-2,TRBD1,TRBJ1-5,few,TGTGCCAGCGCAGACAGGGTCGGGGGTCAGCCCCAGCATTTT,CASADRVGGQPQHF
TRBV4-2,.,TRBJ2-6,.,TGTGCCAGCAGCCAAGATATTAACAGGATAGGCTCTGGGGCCAACGTCCTGACTTTC,CASSQDINRIGSGANVLTF
TRBV6-5,TRBD2,TRBJ2-7,.,TGTGCCAGCAGGGTAGCGGGAGCTACCTACGAGCAGTACTTC,CASRVAGATYEQYF
TRBV6-4,.,TRBJ2-2,.,TGTGCCAGCAGTGAGATACAGGGCCGCGGGGAGCTGTTTTTT,CASSEIQGRGELFF
TRBV11-3,.,TRBJ2-1,.,TGTGCCAGCAGCCTGGGCCAGGGGACCTACAATGAGCAGTTCTTC,CASSLGQGTYNEQFF
TRBV2,.,TRBJ2-7,.,TGTGCCGGAGGGACAGACTCCTACGAGCAGTACTTC,CAGGTDSYEQYF
TRBV3-1/TRBV3-2,.,TRBJ1-1,.,TGTGCCAGCAGCCTGATTGGTCGGGGGGACACTGAAGCTTTCTTT,CASSLIGRGDTEAFF
TRBV30,.,TRBJ2-7,.,TGTGCCTGGAGTGTAGGTAGCGTCGGCATCGAGCAGTACTTC,CAWSVGSVGIEQYF
TRBV28,TRBD1,TRBJ2-2,.,TGTGCCAGCAGTTCATCCAGGGGGACCGGGGAGCTGTTTTTT,CASSSSRGTGELFF
TRBV3-1/TRBV3-2,TRBD2,TRBJ2-3,.,TGTGCCAGCAGCCACAAGAAGGGTCCTCTAGCGGGCCGCACAGATACGCAGTATTTT,CASSHKKGPLAGRTDTQYF
TRBV6-5,.,TRBJ1-5,.,TGTGCCAGCAGCCATGAGCCATCCGGCAATCAGCCCCAGCATTTT,CASSHEPSGNQPQHF
TRBV28,TRBD2,TRBJ2-7,.,TGTGCCAGCAGTACGACTAGCGGGACGGTCAACGAGCAGTACTTC,CASSTTSGTVNEQYF
TRBV2,TRBD1,TRBJ1-1,once,TGTGCCAGCAGCCAACAGGGGCGGAACACTGAAGCTTTCTTT,CASSQQGRNTEAFF
TRBV11-1,.,TRBJ2-1,once,TGTGCCAGCAGCTTAAACCTAGGCAGGGACAATGAGCAGTTCTTC,CASSLNLGRDNEQFF
TRBV5-4,.,TRBJ1-6,.,TGTGCCAGCAGCTTACCGACAGGCTATAATTCACCCCTCCACTTT,CASSLPTGYNSPLHF
TRBV7-2,.,TRBJ2-2,.,TGTGCCAGGGGGGCCCCCTCAAACACCGGGGAGCTGTTTTTT,CARGAPSNTGELFF
TRBV19,TRBD1,TRBJ1-4,once,TGTGCCAGTAGTATGGCCTTTCGGACAGGGGAAGGTGAATTTTTT,CASSMAFRTGEGEFF
TRBV21-1,.,TRBJ2-5,.,TGTGCCAGCAGCAAATCGTACTTAATAGAGACCCAGTACTTC,CASSKSYLIETQYF
TRBV7-2,.,TRBJ1-1,.,TGTGCCAGCAGCTTAAGCGGGACACCCGAGGGTAGAGCTTTCTTT,CASSLSGTPEGRAFF
TRBV11-2,TRBD2,TRBJ2-7,.,TGTGCCAGCAGCTTAGTCGGGGGGTTCGCCAACGAGCAGTACTTC,CASSLVGGFANEQYF
TRBV6-2/TRBV6-3,TRBD1,TRBJ1-1,.,TGTGCCAGCAGTTGGACAGGGGGTCGGAACACTGAAGCTTTCTTT,CASSWTGGRNTEAFF
TRBV7-3,TRBD1,TRBJ2-3,.,TGTGCCAGCAGCCCCCGGACAGGGGGCACAGATACGCAGTATTTT,CASSPRTGGTDTQYF
TRBV29-1,.,TRBJ1-2,.,TGCAGCGTTGGTGAGGGAACCGGCTACACCTTC,CSVGEGTGYTF
TRBV19,TRBD1,TRBJ1-3,.,TGTGCCAGTAGTATGGGACAGGCGGGAAACACCATATATTTT,CASSMGQAGNTIYF
TRBV19,.,TRBJ1-5,.,TGTGCCAGTAGTATACAATTTAGTCAGCCCCAGCATTTT,CASSIQFSQPQHF
TRBV19,TRBD2,TRBJ2-3,once,TGTGCCAGTACCCCTAGCGGGGGGACCATGGGGGCGCAGTATTTT,CASTPSGGTMGAQYF
TRBV27,.,TRBJ2-1,.,TGTGCCAGCAGTTTAGGGCTTCCTCTCTACAATGAGCAGTTCTTC,CASSLGLPLYNEQFF
TRBV19,TRBD1,TRBJ1-1,.,TGTGCCAGTAGTTCCCGAGACAGGGGGTTTTTTACTGAAGCTTTCTTT,CASSSRDRGFFTEAFF
TRBV7-8,.,TRBJ1-3,.,TGTGCCAGCAGCACCTTAGCCTCTGGAAACACCATATATTTT,CASSTLASGNTIYF
TRBV3-1/TRBV3-2,.,TRBJ2-5,.,TGTGCCAGCAGCCAAGATAAAGAGACCCAGTACTTC,CASSQDKETQYF
TRBV4-3,TRBD1,TRBJ1-2,once,TGCGCCAGCAGCCAGGAAGGTGCGAGACAGGGACGGGAGGGCTACACCTTC,CASSQEGARQGREGYTF
TRBV6-6,TRBD1,TRBJ2-1,.,TGTGCCAGCAGTCCGGGACAGGCCAATGAGCAGTTCTTC,CASSPGQANEQFF
TRBV2,.,TRBJ1-1,.,TGTGCCAGCAGTCGGACAGATGAAGCTTTCTTT,CASSRTDEAFF
TRBV5-5,.,TRBJ1-2,few,TGTGCCAGCAGCTCGCCCACGGGACGCGGGGACTATGGCTACACCTTC,CASSSPTGRGDYGYTF
TRBV30,TRBD2,TRBJ2-7,.,TGTGCCTGGAACCCGGGGGGGGCAGGGTACGAGCAGTACTTC,CAWNPGGAGYEQYF
TRBV7-2,TRBD1,TRBJ1-2,.,TGTGCCAGCAGCTTAGAGACAGGGCGAGGCTACACCTTC,CASSLETGRGYTF